Below are 19 T cell receptor beta chains sequenced from a single sample in a study of cytomegalovirus exposure and HLA in healthy donors. PCR involved 60 Vbeta and 13 Jbeta primers. TCRdb keeps only in-frame clones here, not all; method: immunoSEQ multiplex PCR. Altogether some 110,000 clones are present, around 77% being singletons, with the ten largest covering 15% to 20%. The source material was PBMCs. Receptors originate from a man aged 50 to 60 in good health and CMV-seropositive.

The CDR3, as DNA: TGTGCCAGCTCACCACGCGGCGTCAATGGCAATCAGCCCCAGCATTTT. This codes for CASSPRGVNGNQPQHF. The chain is built from TRBV18 and TRBJ1-5; D gene unclear. The length of the CDR3 is 16 residues. V lost 1 base, J lost 2 bases, and 12 bases lay in between. Germline CDR1 reads KGHSH; CDR2 reads LQKENI.

This clone was counted between two and nine times. V usage is TRBV19 and J usage is TRBJ1-4, with 7 bases matching TRBD1. Germline trimming cut 9 bases from V and 8 bases from J; bases unmatched to any gene: 12. The germline CDR1 and CDR2 sequences are LNHDA and SQIVND (reference sequence). The CDR3 spans 14 residues. CDR3 loop: CASRTGAGLEKLFF. The CDR3 DNA follows: TGTGCCAGCAGAACAGGGGCTGGGCTGGAAAAACTGTTTTTT.

The chain joins TRBV2 to TRBJ2-3, with D unclear. The CDR3 loop spans 14 amino acids. V shed 0 bases and J shed 6 bases, with 10 bases lying between them. Germline loops: CDR1 SNHLY, CDR2 FYNNEI. The CDR3 DNA sequence: TGTGCCAGCAGTGAAGCCCCAGGAATGGATACGCAGTATTTT. Amino acid sequence: CASSEAPGMDTQYF.

This clone appeared a few times. V and J are TRBV9 and TRBJ1-1; unclear D gene. V was clipped by 0 bases and J by 6 bases, with 6 bases between them. CDR1 is SGDLS and CDR2 is YYNGEE in the germline V gene. This CDR3 region has 12 residues. The CDR3 DNA reads as TGTGCCAGCAGCGTAGGAGGATCTGAAGCTTTCTTT. This encodes CASSVGGSEAFF.

The chain uses TRBV6-5 and TRBJ2-2; 7 bases line up with TRBD2. This CDR3 is 13 amino acids long. The V and J ends lost 8 bases and 4 bases, in that order; junction bases with no gene match: 4. Germline loops: CDR1 MNHEY, CDR2 SVGAGI. CDR3 sequence reads: CASGQRGTGELFF. The DNA for the CDR3 is TGTGCCAGCGGGCAGCGGGGCACCGGGGAGCTGTTTTTT.

This chain links TRBV11-3 with TRBJ2-7, with D perhaps matching TRBD1 (6 bases). From germline, CDR1 is SGHNT and CDR2 YENEEA. This CDR3 comprises 15 residues. Trimming removed 2 bases at V and 2 bases at J, with 13 bases between. The CDR3 DNA sequence: TGTGCCAGCAGCTTAAGGAACAGGGATGCCTACGAGCAGTACTTC. It translates to CASSLRNRDAYEQYF.

This sequence joins TRBV7-8 and TRBJ2-5, with 9 bases lining up with TRBD2. V trimming: 1 base; J trimming: 5 bases; junction bases outside the gene matches: 8. Germline V gene lookup returns CDR1 SGHVS and CDR2 FQNEAQ. The CDR3 has 16 residues. CDR3 sequence: CASSLEGLAGWETQYF. The CDR3 coding sequence is TGTGCCAGCAGCTTAGAGGGTCTAGCGGGGTGGGAGACCCAGTACTTC.

The rearrangement joins TRBV2 to TRBJ2-3; a possible D gene is TRBD1 (7 bases). This CDR3 has 15 amino acids. V gave up 6 bases and J gave up 0 bases, with 13 bases separating them. From germline, CDR1 is SNHLY and CDR2 FYNNEI. CDR3 residues: CASSAQGTSTDTQYF. The DNA of the CDR3 is TGTGCCAGCAGCGCACAGGGGACTAGCACAGATACGCAGTATTTT.

This chain uses TRBV18 with TRBJ1-2; TRBD1 aligns across 10 bases. Germline V lookup: CDR1 KGHSH, CDR2 LQKENI. J gave up 8 bases and V 3 bases, and 9 bases lay outside the gene matches. CDR3 length: 15 residues. CDR3 bases: TGTGCCAGCTCACCTTTGGACAGGGGGTATAGCGGCTACACCTTC. The encoded protein is CASSPLDRGYSGYTF.

The genes are TRBV5-6 and TRBJ1-4, with 9 bases matching TRBD1. This CDR3 region has 15 residues. Germline V CDR1 and CDR2: SGHDT, YYEEEE. J gave up 2 bases and V 4 bases, and 3 bases lay outside the gene matches. The CDR3 here is CASSVQGATNEKLFF. The CDR3 bases are TGTGCCAGCAGCGTACAGGGGGCGACTAATGAAAAACTGTTTTTT.

The chain employs TRBV5-1 and TRBJ2-3, with 14 bases aligning to TRBD2. Germline CDR1 and CDR2: SGHRS and YFSETQ. The CDR3 runs to 16 residues. The J segment lost 3 bases and the V segment lost 4 bases, leaving 4 bases of the junction unmatched. In nucleotides, the CDR3 is TGCGCCAGCAGCGCGGGGACTAGCGGGAGTACAGATACGCAGTATTTT. Protein sequence: CASSAGTSGSTDTQYF. The whole variable domain, filled in from reference TRBV5-1 and TRBJ2-3, reads KAGVTQTPRYLIKTRGQQVTLSCSPISGHRSVSWYQQTPGQGLQFLFEYFSETQRNKGNFPGRFSGRQFSNSRSEMNVSTLELGDSALYLCASSAGTSGSTDTQYFGPGTRLTVL.

Only one count was recorded for this clone. The V call is TRBV6-4, the J call TRBJ2-1; maybe TRBD2 (6 bases). The CDR3 contains 13 residues. The V and J ends lost 5 bases and 8 bases respectively, with 13 bases between them. Germline V gives CDR1 MRHNA, CDR2 SNTAGT. The CDR3, as DNA: TGTGCCAGCAGTCCGACGCCTAGCGATGAGCAGTTCTTC. Its translation is CASSPTPSDEQFF.

This clone was recorded a few times. V and J are TRBV4-1 and TRBJ2-3, with D possibly being TRBD1 (5 bases). Germline lookup yields CDR1 MGHRA and CDR2 YSYEKL. V was pared by 0 bases and J by 4 bases, with 17 bases between. The CDR3 contains 17 residues. The CDR3 nucleotides read TGCGCCAGCAGCCAAGATGGGGCAGGGATCTTCGCAGATACGCAGTATTTT. Translation: CASSQDGAGIFADTQYF.

The rearrangement joins TRBV4-2 to TRBJ2-1; D is ambiguous. V lost 1 base and J 4 bases, leaving 14 bases between the germline ends. The CDR3 loop spans 16 amino acids. Germline CDR1 LGHNA, CDR2 YNFKEQ. The CDR3 DNA follows: TGTGCCAGCAGCCAAGTACGAGGCGGAACGTACAATGAGCAGTTCTTC. This sequence encodes CASSQVRGGTYNEQFF.

The CDR3 coding sequence is TGTGCCAGCAGTAGGACAGGGGGCGTCTATGGCTACACCTTC. Its translation: CASSRTGGVYGYTF. The V and J genes are TRBV2 and TRBJ1-2, with 11 nucleotides matching TRBD1. The CDR3 has 14 residues. From germline, CDR1 is SNHLY and CDR2 FYNNEI. J lost 4 bases, V lost 5 bases, and 3 bases had no gene match.

The chain combines TRBV7-2 with TRBJ1-2; 7 nucleotides agree with TRBD1. The V gene end was trimmed by 5 bases and the J gene end by 2 bases; junction bases not matched to a gene: 11. From germline, CDR1 is SGHTA and CDR2 FQGNSA. CDR3 length: 16 residues. The CDR3 region has the DNA TGTGCCAGCAGCCCTACAGGGGATTGGGGAAACTATGGCTACACCTTC. Residues: CASSPTGDWGNYGYTF.

This clone was detected only once. V usage is TRBV9 and J usage is TRBJ1-2; D is unresolved. The length of the CDR3 is 15 residues. CDR1 SGDLS and CDR2 YYNGEE come from the germline V gene. V was trimmed by 3 bases and J by 0 bases, leaving 12 bases between them. The CDR3 region has the DNA TGTGCCAGCAGCGCGATAGTAAATTCTAACTATGGCTACACCTTC. Translating it yields CASSAIVNSNYGYTF. Full variable domain (remainder filled in from reference TRBV9 and TRBJ1-2): DSGVTQTPKHLITATGQRVTLRCSPRSGDLSVYWYQQSLDQGLQFLIQYYNGEERAKGNILERFSAQQFPDLHSELNLSSLELGDSALYFCASSAIVNSNYGYTFGSGTRLTVV.

The V and J genes are TRBV10-3 and TRBJ1-6; D is possibly TRBD1 (6 bases). This CDR3 has 13 amino acids. CDR1 is ENHRY and CDR2 is SYGVKD in the germline V gene. V was clipped by 6 bases and J by 9 bases, with 12 bases between them. CDR3 in DNA: TGTGCCATCAGAGACCAGGGGACTTCACCCCTCCACTTT. Its protein is CAIRDQGTSPLHF.

This clone was seen a single time. This chain uses TRBV7-9 with TRBJ2-3, with 9 bases lining up with TRBD1. Per germline, CDR1 SEHNR and CDR2 FQNEAQ (reference sequence). The junction had 13 bases not matched to a gene; V was cut back by 2 bases and J by 4 bases. The CDR3 totals 18 residues. Here the CDR3 reads CASSLPSGGDREPDTQYF. In DNA, the CDR3 is TGTGCCAGCAGCTTACCCTCCGGAGGGGACAGGGAGCCAGATACGCAGTATTTT.